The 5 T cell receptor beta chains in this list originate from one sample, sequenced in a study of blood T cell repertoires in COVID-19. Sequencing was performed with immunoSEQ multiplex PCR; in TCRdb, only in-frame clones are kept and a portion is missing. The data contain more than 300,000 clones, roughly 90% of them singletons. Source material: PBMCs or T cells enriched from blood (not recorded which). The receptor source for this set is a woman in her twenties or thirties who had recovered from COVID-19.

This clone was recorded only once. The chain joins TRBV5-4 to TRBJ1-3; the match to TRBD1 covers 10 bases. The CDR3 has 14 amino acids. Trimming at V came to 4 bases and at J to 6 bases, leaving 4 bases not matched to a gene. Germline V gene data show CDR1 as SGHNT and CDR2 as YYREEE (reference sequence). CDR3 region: CASSQTGGENTIYF. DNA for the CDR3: TGTGCCAGCAGCCAGACAGGGGGCGAAAACACCATATATTTT.

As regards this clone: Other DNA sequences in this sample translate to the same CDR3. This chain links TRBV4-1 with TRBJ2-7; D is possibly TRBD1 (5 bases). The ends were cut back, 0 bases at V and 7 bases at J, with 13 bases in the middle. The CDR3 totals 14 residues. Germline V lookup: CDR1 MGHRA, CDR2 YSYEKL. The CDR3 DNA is TGCGCCAGCAGCCAAGACAGGGCAGGGTGGGAGCAGTACTTC. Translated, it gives CASSQDRAGWEQYF.

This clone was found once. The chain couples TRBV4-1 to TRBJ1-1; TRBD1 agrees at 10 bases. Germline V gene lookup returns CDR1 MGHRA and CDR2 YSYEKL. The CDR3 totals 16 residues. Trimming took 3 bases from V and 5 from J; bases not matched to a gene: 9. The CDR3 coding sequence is TGCGCCAGCAGCCAGGGGACAGGGGCGTTCGGGACTGAAGCTTTCTTT. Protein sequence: CASSQGTGAFGTEAFF.

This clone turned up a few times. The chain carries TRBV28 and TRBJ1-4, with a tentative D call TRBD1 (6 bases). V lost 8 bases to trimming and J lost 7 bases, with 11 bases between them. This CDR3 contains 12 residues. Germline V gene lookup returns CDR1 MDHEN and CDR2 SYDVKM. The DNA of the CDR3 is TGTGCCAGCCAACAGGGAAGTGAAAAACTGTTTTTT. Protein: CASQQGSEKLFF.

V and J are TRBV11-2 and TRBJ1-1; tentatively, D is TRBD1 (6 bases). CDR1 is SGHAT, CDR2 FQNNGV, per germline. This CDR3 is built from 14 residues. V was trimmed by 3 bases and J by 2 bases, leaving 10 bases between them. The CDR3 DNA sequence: TGTGCCAGCAGCTTGACAGGTCTAAACACTGAAGCTTTCTTT. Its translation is CASSLTGLNTEAFF.